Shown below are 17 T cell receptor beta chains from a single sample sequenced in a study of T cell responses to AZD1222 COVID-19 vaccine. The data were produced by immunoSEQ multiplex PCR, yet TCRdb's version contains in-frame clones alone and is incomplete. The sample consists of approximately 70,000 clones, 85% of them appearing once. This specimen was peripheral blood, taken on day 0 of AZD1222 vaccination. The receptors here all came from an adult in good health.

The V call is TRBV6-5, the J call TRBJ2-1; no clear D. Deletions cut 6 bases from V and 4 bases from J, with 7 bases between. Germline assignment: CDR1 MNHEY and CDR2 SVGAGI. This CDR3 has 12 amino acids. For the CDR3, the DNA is TGTGCCAGCAGGACGCCTTACAATGAGCAGTTCTTC. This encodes CASRTPYNEQFF.

CDR3 coding DNA: TGTGCCAGCAGTTTGGACAGGGCTGAAGCTTTCTTT. Amino acid sequence: CASSLDRAEAFF. V gene TRBV2 combines with J gene TRBJ1-1; 8 bases fit TRBD1. The CDR3 extends over 12 amino acids. Germline assignment: CDR1 SNHLY and CDR2 FYNNEI. V shed 5 bases and J 6 bases; nucleotides not matched to a gene: 2.

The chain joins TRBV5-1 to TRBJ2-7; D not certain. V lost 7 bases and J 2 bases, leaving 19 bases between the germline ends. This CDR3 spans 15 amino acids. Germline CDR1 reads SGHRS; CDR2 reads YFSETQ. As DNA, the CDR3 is TGCGCCAGCGCCCAAATGGACCCGCTCCCCTACGAGCAGTACTTC. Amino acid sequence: CASAQMDPLPYEQYF.

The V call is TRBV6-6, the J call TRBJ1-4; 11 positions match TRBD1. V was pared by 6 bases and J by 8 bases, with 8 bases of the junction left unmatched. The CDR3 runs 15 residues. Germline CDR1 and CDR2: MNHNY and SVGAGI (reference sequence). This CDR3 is CASRRTGTGGEKLFF. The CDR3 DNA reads TGTGCCAGCAGACGTACCGGGACAGGGGGGGAAAAACTGTTTTTT.

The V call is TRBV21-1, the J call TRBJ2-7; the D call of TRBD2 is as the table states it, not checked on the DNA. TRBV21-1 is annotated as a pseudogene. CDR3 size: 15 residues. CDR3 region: CASSKDGGVGHEQYF. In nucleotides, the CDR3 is TGTGCCAGCAGCAAAGACGGGGGGGTTGGACACGAGCAGTACTTC.

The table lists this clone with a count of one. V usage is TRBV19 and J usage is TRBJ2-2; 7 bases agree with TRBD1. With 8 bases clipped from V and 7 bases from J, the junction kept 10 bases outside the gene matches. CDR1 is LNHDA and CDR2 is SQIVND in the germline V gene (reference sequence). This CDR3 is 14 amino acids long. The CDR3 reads CASLLTGRNGELFF. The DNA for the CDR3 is TGTGCCAGTCTCTTGACAGGGCGGAACGGGGAGCTGTTTTTT.

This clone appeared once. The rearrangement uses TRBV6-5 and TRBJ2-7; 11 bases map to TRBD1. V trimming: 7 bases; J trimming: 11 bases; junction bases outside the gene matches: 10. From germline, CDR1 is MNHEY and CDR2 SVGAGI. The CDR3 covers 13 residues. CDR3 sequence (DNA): TGTGCCAGCAATTGGAGGACAGGGGGCACGGAGTACTTC. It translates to CASNWRTGGTEYF.

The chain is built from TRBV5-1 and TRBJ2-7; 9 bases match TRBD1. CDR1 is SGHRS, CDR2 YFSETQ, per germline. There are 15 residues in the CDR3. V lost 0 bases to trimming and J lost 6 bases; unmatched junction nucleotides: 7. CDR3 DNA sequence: TGCGCCAGCAGCTTGGTCGGGACAGGGAAAAGCGAGCAGTACTTC. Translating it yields CASSLVGTGKSEQYF.

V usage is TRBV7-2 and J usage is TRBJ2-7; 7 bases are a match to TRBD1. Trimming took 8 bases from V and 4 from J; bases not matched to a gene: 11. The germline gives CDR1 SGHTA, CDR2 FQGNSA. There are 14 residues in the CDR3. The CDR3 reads CASRPGTVPYEQYF. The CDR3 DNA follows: TGTGCCAGCCGGCCGGGGACAGTACCTTACGAGCAGTACTTC.

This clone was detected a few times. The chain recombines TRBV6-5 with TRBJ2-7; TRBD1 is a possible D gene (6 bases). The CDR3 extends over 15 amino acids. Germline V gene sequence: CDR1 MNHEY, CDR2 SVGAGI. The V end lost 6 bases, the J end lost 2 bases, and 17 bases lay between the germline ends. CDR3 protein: CASSSGFSGAYEQYF. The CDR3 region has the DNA TGTGCCAGCAGCTCTGGGTTTTCAGGGGCCTACGAGCAGTACTTC.

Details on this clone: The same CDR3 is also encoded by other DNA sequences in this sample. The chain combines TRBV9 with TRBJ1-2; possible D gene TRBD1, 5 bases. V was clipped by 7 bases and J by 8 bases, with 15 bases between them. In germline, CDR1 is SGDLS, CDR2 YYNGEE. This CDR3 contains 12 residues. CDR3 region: CASWGRGEGYTF. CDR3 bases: TGTGCCAGCTGGGGGAGGGGTGAGGGCTACACCTTC.

CDR3 loop: CASSSEIYNEQFF. In DNA, the CDR3 is TGTGCCAGCAGCTCGGAAATTTACAATGAGCAGTTCTTC. The chain couples TRBV7-3 to TRBJ2-1; D is unresolved. In germline, CDR1 is SGHTA, CDR2 FQGTGA. CDR3 length equals 13 residues. The ends were cut back, 4 bases at V and 4 bases at J, with 8 bases in the middle.

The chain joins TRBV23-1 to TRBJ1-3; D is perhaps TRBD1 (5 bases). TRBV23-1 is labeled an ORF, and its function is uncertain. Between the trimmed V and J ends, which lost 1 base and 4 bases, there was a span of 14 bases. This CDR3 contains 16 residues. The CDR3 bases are TGCGCCAGCAGTCAATTCGCAGGGAGAAAAGGAAACACCATATATTTT. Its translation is CASSQFAGRKGNTIYF.

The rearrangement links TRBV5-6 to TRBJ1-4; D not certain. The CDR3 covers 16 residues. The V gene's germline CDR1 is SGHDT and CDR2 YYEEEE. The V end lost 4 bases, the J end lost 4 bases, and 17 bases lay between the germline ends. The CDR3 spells CASSGNPGFSNEKLFF. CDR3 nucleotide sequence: TGTGCCAGCAGCGGGAACCCAGGCTTTAGTAATGAAAAACTGTTTTTT.

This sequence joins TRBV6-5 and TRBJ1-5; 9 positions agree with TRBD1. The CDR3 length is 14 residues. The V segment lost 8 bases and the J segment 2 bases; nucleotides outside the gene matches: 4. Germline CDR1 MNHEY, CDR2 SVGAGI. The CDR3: CASGTGGRNQPQHF. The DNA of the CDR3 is TGTGCCAGCGGAACAGGGGGCCGCAATCAGCCCCAGCATTTT.

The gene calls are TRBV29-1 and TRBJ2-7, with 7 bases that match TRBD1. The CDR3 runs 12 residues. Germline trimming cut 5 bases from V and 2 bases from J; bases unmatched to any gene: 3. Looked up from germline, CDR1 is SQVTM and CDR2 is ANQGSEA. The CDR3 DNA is TGCAGCGTTCAGGGACAGACCTACGAGCAGTACTTC. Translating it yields CSVQGQTYEQYF.

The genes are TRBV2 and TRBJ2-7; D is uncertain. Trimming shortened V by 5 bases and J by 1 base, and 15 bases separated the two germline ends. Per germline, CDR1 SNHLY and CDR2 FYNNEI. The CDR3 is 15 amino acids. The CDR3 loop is CASSQAGGSSYEQYF. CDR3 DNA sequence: TGTGCCAGCAGTCAGGCTGGCGGTTCATCCTACGAGCAGTACTTC.